This T cell receptor (beta chain) was recorded in a study of cytomegalovirus exposure and HLA in healthy donors. Study findings and constraints: Roughly uniform sequencing depth across donors was assumed, possibly incorrectly. Most observed TCR sequences were rare, whereas some public TCRs were detected in many donors. A later analysis linked a missense variant in DCLRE1C to the trimming of TCR beta V and J genes.

As regards this clone: Its antigen is currently unknown.

Germline loops: CDR1 SGHDT, CDR2 YYEEEE. The CDR3 has 13 residues. Trimming left V 2 bases short and J 0 bases short, with 5 bases between. These donors counted as nominally healthy when sampled, but unrecorded immune exposures were likely. PCR used 60 Vbeta primers and 13 Jbeta primers. Generated by immunoSEQ multiplex PCR, the TCRdb table keeps only in-frame clones and is missing some. Of about 99,000 clones detected, around 79% appear once; the ten largest clones hold roughly 4%. J is TRBJ1-1 and V is TRBV5-6, with D uncertain. The sequence came from a man aged 45-65 years in good health and CMV-seropositive. The sequenced sample was PBMCs. CDR3 sequence: CASSFDLNTEAFF. The CDR3 DNA reads as TGTGCCAGCAGCTTCGACTTGAACACTGAAGCTTTCTTT.